This entry describes one TCR beta chain. The antigen is not known. Germline V gives CDR1 MDHEN, CDR2 SYDVKM. V was cut by 6 bases and J by 4 bases, with 12 bases left in between. There are 13 residues in the CDR3. Libraries were prepared by immunoSEQ multiplex PCR; TCRdb keeps only in-frame clonotypes and omits some of them. The sample records over 20,000 clones, 85% to 90% being singletons. This record belongs to a study of T cells after posttransplantation cyclophosphamide. Notes on the study in general: Tissue-infiltrating T cells from skin or gut overlapped little with blood T cells. TRB clonality was highly associated with recipient CMV seropositivity and reactivation. Donor-recipient repertoire similarity was low at 1-2 months, rising over year one.

Treatment was busulfan-fludarabine conditioning, a marrow graft, and cyclophosphamide on days +3 and +4. The gene calls are TRBV28 and TRBJ1-2; D is possibly TRBD1 (6 bases). This receptor was identified in a female patient in her 30s who received an allogeneic stem cell transplant from an unrelated donor, was CMV-positive, and had no GVHD. Some T cells may have originated in the graft donor. The sample was PBMCs, taken after allogeneic stem cell transplant with posttransplant cyclophosphamide. The CDR3 region has the DNA TGTGCCAGCAGCCTGGACAGAGTCTATGGCTACACCTTC. Encoded protein: CASSLDRVYGYTF.